These 26 T cell receptor beta chains came from one sample sequenced in a study of blood T cell repertoires in COVID-19 (dated by TCRdb to 2020 to 2022). Libraries were constructed by the immunoSEQ multiplex PCR assay. What TCRdb holds here is the immuneACCESS table cut down to in-frame rearrangements. Part of the clones is not present; checked against another copy, under half of the missing clones reflect an unresolved V gene, and the others are unexplained. This sample lists about 63,000 clones; roughly 85% were detected once. The ten largest clones add up to roughly 32% of the sample. The source material was peripheral blood. These receptors all come from a human donor in a cohort sampled during active COVID-19.

V is TRBV6-5 and J is TRBJ1-2; D perhaps matches TRBD1 (5 bases). The CDR3 extends over 14 amino acids. Trimming shortened V by 2 bases and J by 4 bases, and 11 bases separated the two germline ends. Germline CDR1 is MNHEY and CDR2 is SVGAGI. The CDR3 reads CASSYGQGSYGYTF. The DNA of the CDR3 is TGTGCCAGCAGTTACGGGCAGGGCTCCTATGGCTACACCTTC.

This clone appeared a few times. The rearrangement uses TRBV4-1 and TRBJ1-6, with no clear D. Trimming stripped 0 bases from V and 7 bases from J, with 25 bases between. This CDR3 comprises 20 residues. Germline assignment: CDR1 MGHRA and CDR2 YSYEKL. The CDR3 region has the DNA TGCGCCAGCAGCCAAGAAAGGCGCGGCCCGGGTTATTCGATGAATTCACCCCTCCACTTT. It yields the protein CASSQERRGPGYSMNSPLHF.

This chain uses TRBV28 with TRBJ2-1; weak D call: TRBD1 (6 bases). This CDR3 region has 14 residues. Germline lookup yields CDR1 MDHEN and CDR2 SYDVKM. V lost 8 bases, J lost 0 bases, and 11 bases lay in between. CDR3 sequence (DNA): TGTGCCAGCCTTCGAGGGGGCTCCTACAATGAGCAGTTCTTC. Translated: CASLRGGSYNEQFF.

The CDR3: CASSLVAGDTSEQFF. In DNA, the CDR3 is TGTGCCAGCAGTTTGGTGGCGGGAGACACCTCTGAGCAGTTCTTC. The V gene is TRBV6-2 or TRBV6-3, the J gene TRBJ2-1; TRBD2 aligns across 7 bases. Germline CDR1 and CDR2: MNHEY and SVGEGT. The CDR3 spans 15 residues. The ends lost 4 bases at V and 9 bases at J; junction bases unmatched: 12.

V usage is TRBV25-1 and J usage is TRBJ1-2; 8 positions agree with TRBD1. CDR3 size: 17 residues. Per germline, CDR1 MGHDK and CDR2 SYGVNS. The V gene end was trimmed by 3 bases and the J gene end by 4 bases; junction bases not matched to a gene: 13. The CDR3 reads CASSDTGGTRSGYGYTF. CDR3 in DNA: TGTGCCAGCAGTGACACAGGGGGAACTCGGTCGGGCTATGGCTACACCTTC.

V is TRBV2 and J is TRBJ2-7; possible D gene TRBD2, 6 bases. This CDR3 comprises 13 residues. V lost 5 bases and J lost 3, with 11 bases in between. CDR1 SNHLY and CDR2 FYNNEI come from the germline V gene. The CDR3 protein is CASSIAGNYEQYF. The CDR3, as DNA: TGTGCCAGCAGTATCGCGGGAAACTACGAGCAGTACTTC. The variable domain in full, with the rest retrieved from reference TRBV2 and TRBJ2-7, is EPEVTQTPSHQVTQMGQEVILRCVPISNHLYFYWYRQILGQKVEFLVSFYNNEISEKSEIFDDQFSVERPDGSNFTLKIRSTKLEDSAMYFCASSIAGNYEQYFGPGTRLTVT.

The gene calls are TRBV29-1 and TRBJ2-3, with D possibly being TRBD1 (6 bases). Germline CDR1 SQVTM, CDR2 ANQGSEA. The length of the CDR3 is 14 residues. Trimming left V 6 bases short and J 6 bases short, with 19 bases between. Here the CDR3 DNA reads TGCAGCGTAGCAGGGGCGCTTGTTATGGATACGCAGTATTTT. It yields the protein CSVAGALVMDTQYF.

This clone was seen a few times. The rearrangement joins TRBV10-3 to TRBJ1-6, with 7 bases identical to TRBD1. The CDR3 has 15 amino acids. CDR1 and CDR2 from the germline V gene are ENHRY and SYGVKD. The V and J ends lost 8 bases and 7 bases, in that order; junction bases with no gene match: 11. CDR3 sequence: CAIRQDGTANSPLHF. The CDR3 coding sequence is TGTGCCATCCGCCAGGACGGGACAGCCAATTCACCCCTCCACTTT.

This clone was observed once. This chain's CDR3 is CASSFNNEQFF. CDR3 in DNA: TGTGCCAGCAGCTTCAACAATGAGCAGTTCTTC. The chain joins TRBV11-2 to TRBJ2-1; D gene unclear. CDR1 SGHAT and CDR2 FQNNGV come from the germline V gene. Trimming removed 3 bases from V and 5 bases from J, with 2 bases in between. The length of the CDR3 is 11 residues.

The rearrangement uses TRBV28 and TRBJ1-2; the match to TRBD1 covers 9 bases. The CDR3 has 15 residues. CDR1 MDHEN and CDR2 SYDVKM come from the germline V gene. The J segment lost 7 bases and the V segment lost 3 bases, leaving 9 bases of the junction unmatched. The CDR3 sequence is CASSLFDRTGAGYTF. The CDR3 nucleotides read TGTGCCAGCAGTTTGTTCGACCGGACAGGGGCTGGCTACACCTTC.

This sequence joins TRBV15 and TRBJ2-7, with 7 bases aligning to TRBD2. The CDR3 extends over 14 amino acids. Trimming at V came to 4 bases and at J to 2 bases, leaving 5 bases not matched to a gene. Germline CDR1 and CDR2: LNHNV and YYDKDF (reference sequence). The DNA of the CDR3 is TGTGCCACCAGCATAGGGAGGGGAGCCTACGAGCAGTACTTC. The encoded protein is CATSIGRGAYEQYF.

This chain links TRBV25-1 with TRBJ1-4, with D perhaps TRBD1 (6 bases). This CDR3 is 14 amino acids long. V gave up 4 bases and J gave up 3 bases, with 9 bases separating them. From germline, CDR1 is MGHDK and CDR2 SYGVNS. The CDR3 coding sequence is TGTGCCAGCAGTGCGGACAGAGCTAATGAAAAACTGTTTTTT. Translating it yields CASSADRANEKLFF.

The rearrangement links TRBV5-1 to TRBJ1-2, with 7 bases aligning to TRBD1. CDR3 length: 12 amino acids. With V trimmed by 5 bases and J by 6 bases, 4 bases remained unmatched. Germline V gene sequence: CDR1 SGHRS, CDR2 YFSETQ. The CDR3: CASRRDRDGYTF. In nucleotides, the CDR3 is TGCGCCAGCAGACGTGACAGGGATGGCTACACCTTC.

This clone was observed a handful of times. CDR3 bases: TGCGCCAGCAGCCAAGATAGGGCAACTCGGCGGGGTCAGCCCCAGCATTTT. Its translation is CASSQDRATRRGQPQHF. This chain links TRBV4-1 with TRBJ1-5, with no clear D. In germline, CDR1 is MGHRA, CDR2 YSYEKL. There are 17 residues in the CDR3. The V gene lost 0 bases and the J gene lost 6 bases, with 18 bases spanning the gap.

The CDR3 region is CASTQRRGNTEAFF. In DNA, the CDR3 is TGTGCCAGCACCCAAAGGAGGGGAAACACTGAAGCTTTCTTT. The chain uses TRBV2 and TRBJ1-1; a possible D gene is TRBD1 (5 bases). V was clipped by 7 bases and J by 2 bases, with 14 bases between them. CDR1 SNHLY and CDR2 FYNNEI come from the germline V gene. There are 14 residues in the CDR3. The full variable domain, its missing parts supplied by reference TRBV2 and TRBJ1-1, is EPEVTQTPSHQVTQMGQEVILRCVPISNHLYFYWYRQILGQKVEFLVSFYNNEISEKSEIFDDQFSVERPDGSNFTLKIRSTKLEDSAMYFCASTQRRGNTEAFFGQGTRLTVV.

The genes are TRBV30 and TRBJ2-7; D is unresolved. Germline CDR1 is GTSNPN and CDR2 is SVGIG (reference sequence). This CDR3 region has 13 residues. The V and J ends lost 5 bases and 7 bases respectively, with 18 bases between them. The chain's CDR3 is CAWEVGNYEEQYF. CDR3 in DNA: TGTGCCTGGGAGGTAGGCAACTACGAAGAGCAGTACTTC.

CDR3 residues: CASSPTANTNEKLFF. CDR3 DNA: TGTGCCAGCTCACCGACAGCTAACACTAATGAAAAACTGTTTTTT. The rearrangement joins TRBV18 to TRBJ1-4, with TRBD1 as a possible D gene (5 bases). V was trimmed by 3 bases and J by 2 bases, leaving 10 bases between them. Looked up from germline, CDR1 is KGHSH and CDR2 is LQKENI. This CDR3 region has 15 residues. The variable domain in full, completed from reference TRBV18 and TRBJ1-4, reads NAGVMQNPRHLVRRRGQEARLRCSPMKGHSHVYWYRQLPEEGLKFMVYLQKENIIDESGMPKERFSAEFPKEGPSILRIQQVVRGDSAAYFCASSPTANTNEKLFFGSGTQLSVL.

The chain carries TRBV5-6 and TRBJ1-1; D gene ambiguous. V was trimmed by 0 bases and J by 4 bases, leaving 16 bases between them. Germline values: CDR1 SGHDT, CDR2 YYEEEE. The CDR3 covers 16 residues. The CDR3 region has the DNA TGTGCCAGCAGCTTGGGCAGCATGGAGAGGTCCACTGAAGCTTTCTTT. As protein: CASSLGSMERSTEAFF.

This clone has just one count. This rearrangement joins TRBV11-2 to TRBJ2-5; D call uncertain. The CDR3 is made up of 15 amino acids. V lost 1 base, J lost 2 bases, and 11 bases lay in between. From germline, CDR1 is SGHAT and CDR2 FQNNGV. The CDR3 region has the DNA TGTGCCAGCAGCTTAGGTGGGCACCCTCAAGAGACCCAGTACTTC. Amino acid sequence: CASSLGGHPQETQYF.

As DNA, the CDR3 is TGTGCCAGCAGCCCCACCTGGGAGAATACGCAGTATTTT. Its protein product is CASSPTWENTQYF. This chain links TRBV14 with TRBJ2-3; D might be TRBD2 (5 bases). Germline lookup yields CDR1 SGHDN and CDR2 FVKESK. The CDR3 runs 13 residues. V was pared by 4 bases and J by 7 bases, with 12 bases between.

V gene TRBV27 combines with J gene TRBJ1-5; TRBD1 matches 10 bases. Germline CDR1 reads MNHEY; CDR2 reads SMNVEV (reference sequence). The CDR3 has 15 residues. With 5 bases clipped from V and 3 bases from J, the junction kept 4 bases outside the gene matches. CDR3 bases: TGTGCCAGCAGTCCAGGGACAGGGGCCAATCAGCCCCAGCATTTT. Translating gives CASSPGTGANQPQHF.

The chain links TRBV7-8 to TRBJ2-3; possible D gene TRBD2, 6 bases. The germline gives CDR1 SGHVS, CDR2 FQNEAQ. V lost 5 bases to trimming and J lost 2 bases, with 11 bases between them. CDR3 length: 14 amino acids. CDR3 nucleotide sequence: TGTGCCAGCAGCCCAATAGCGGCCACAGATACGCAGTATTTT. Translating it yields CASSPIAATDTQYF. Combining the CDR3 with reference TRBV7-8 and TRBJ2-3 gives the whole variable domain GAGVSQSPRYKVAKRGQDVALRCDPISGHVSLFWYQQALGQGPEFLTYFQNEAQLDKSGLPSDRFFAERPEGSVSTLKIQRTQQEDSAVYLCASSPIAATDTQYFGPGTRLTVL.

This chain links TRBV11-2 with TRBJ1-2; 9 bases agree with TRBD1. With 5 bases clipped from V and 8 bases from J, the junction kept 9 bases outside the gene matches. CDR1 and CDR2 from the germline V gene are SGHAT and FQNNGV. The CDR3 has 14 amino acids. CDR3 loop: CASSRQQGAHGYTF. CDR3 DNA: TGTGCCAGCAGCCGACAACAGGGGGCCCACGGCTACACCTTC.

This clone was counted a few times. The chain joins TRBV11-2 to TRBJ1-1; D not resolved. The V gene lost 1 base and the J gene lost 5 bases, with 11 bases spanning the gap. CDR3 size: 14 residues. CDR1 SGHAT and CDR2 FQNNGV come from the germline V gene. The CDR3 spells CASSLGPGETEAFF. CDR3 DNA sequence: TGTGCCAGCAGCTTAGGGCCGGGAGAGACTGAAGCTTTCTTT.

The chain uses TRBV9 and TRBJ2-1; possible D gene TRBD2, 6 bases. This CDR3 has 13 residues. V dropped 7 bases and J dropped 5 bases, with 13 bases sitting between them. Germline-derived CDR1 and CDR2 are SGDLS and YYNGEE. CDR3 bases: TGTGCCAGCGGCCCTAGCGTACACAATGAGCAGTTCTTC. Its protein product is CASGPSVHNEQFF.

The chain couples TRBV19 to TRBJ1-5, with D uncertain. Germline V lookup: CDR1 LNHDA, CDR2 SQIVND (reference sequence). This CDR3 region has 14 residues. The V gene lost 3 bases and the J gene lost 4 bases, with 10 bases spanning the gap. CDR3 in amino acids: CASSMSVTNQPQHF. In nucleotides, the CDR3 is TGTGCCAGTAGTATGAGCGTGACGAATCAGCCCCAGCATTTT.